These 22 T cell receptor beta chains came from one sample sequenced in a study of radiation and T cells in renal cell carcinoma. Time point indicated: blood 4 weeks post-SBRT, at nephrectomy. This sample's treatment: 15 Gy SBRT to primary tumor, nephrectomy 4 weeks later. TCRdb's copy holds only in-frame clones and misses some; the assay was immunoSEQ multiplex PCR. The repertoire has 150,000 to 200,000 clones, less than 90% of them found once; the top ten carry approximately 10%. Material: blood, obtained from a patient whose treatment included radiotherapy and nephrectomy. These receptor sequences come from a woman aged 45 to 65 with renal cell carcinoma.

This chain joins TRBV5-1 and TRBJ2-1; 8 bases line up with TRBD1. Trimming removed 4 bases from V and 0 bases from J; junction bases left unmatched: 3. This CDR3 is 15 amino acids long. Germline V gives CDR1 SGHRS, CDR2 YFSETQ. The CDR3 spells CASSRTGTSYNEQFF. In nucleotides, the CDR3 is TGCGCCAGCAGCCGGACAGGGACCTCCTACAATGAGCAGTTCTTC.

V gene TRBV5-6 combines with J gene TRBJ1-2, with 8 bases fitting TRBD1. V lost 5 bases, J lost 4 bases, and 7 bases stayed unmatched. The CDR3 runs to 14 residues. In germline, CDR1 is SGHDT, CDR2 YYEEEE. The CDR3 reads CASRTDRGRYGYTF. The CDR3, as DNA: TGTGCCAGCAGGACCGACAGGGGACGCTATGGCTACACCTTC.

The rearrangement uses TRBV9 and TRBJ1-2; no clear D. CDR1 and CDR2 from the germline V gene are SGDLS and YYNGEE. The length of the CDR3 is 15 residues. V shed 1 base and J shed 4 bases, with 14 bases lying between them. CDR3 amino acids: CASSVHLTSIYGYTF. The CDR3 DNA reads TGTGCCAGCAGCGTACACTTGACGAGCATCTATGGCTACACCTTC.

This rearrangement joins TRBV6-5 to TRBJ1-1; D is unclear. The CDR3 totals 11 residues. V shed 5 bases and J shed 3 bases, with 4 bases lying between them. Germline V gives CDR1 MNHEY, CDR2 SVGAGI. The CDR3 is CASSIDTEAFF. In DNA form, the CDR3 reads TGTGCCAGCAGTATAGACACTGAAGCTTTCTTT.

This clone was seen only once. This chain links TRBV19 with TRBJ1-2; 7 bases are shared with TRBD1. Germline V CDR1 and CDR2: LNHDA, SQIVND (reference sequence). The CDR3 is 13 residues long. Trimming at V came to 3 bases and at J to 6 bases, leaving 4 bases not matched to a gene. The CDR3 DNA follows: TGTGCCAGTAGTATGGTGCAGGGGGATGGCTACACCTTC. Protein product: CASSMVQGDGYTF.

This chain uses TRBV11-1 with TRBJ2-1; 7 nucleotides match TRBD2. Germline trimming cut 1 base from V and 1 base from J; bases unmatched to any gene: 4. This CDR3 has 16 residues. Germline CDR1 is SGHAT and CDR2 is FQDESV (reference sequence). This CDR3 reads CASSLVWGGSYNEQFF. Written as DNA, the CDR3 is TGTGCCAGCAGCTTAGTTTGGGGGGGGTCCTACAATGAGCAGTTCTTC.

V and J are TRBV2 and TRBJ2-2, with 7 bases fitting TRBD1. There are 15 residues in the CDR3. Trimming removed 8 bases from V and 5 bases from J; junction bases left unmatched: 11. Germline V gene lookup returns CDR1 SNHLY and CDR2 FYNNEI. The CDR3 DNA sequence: TGTGCCAGCTGCAGGGACAGCTCTGTGACCGGGGAGCTGTTTTTT. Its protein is CASCRDSSVTGELFF.

As DNA, the CDR3 is TGTGCCAGCAGCCTTAGGTTGGACGGGGAGCTGTTTTTT. Protein product: CASSLRLDGELFF. V and J are TRBV6-5 and TRBJ2-2, with no clear D. The CDR3 is 13 residues long. The germline V gene encodes CDR1 MNHEY and CDR2 SVGAGI. V lost 6 bases and J lost 7, with 12 bases in between.

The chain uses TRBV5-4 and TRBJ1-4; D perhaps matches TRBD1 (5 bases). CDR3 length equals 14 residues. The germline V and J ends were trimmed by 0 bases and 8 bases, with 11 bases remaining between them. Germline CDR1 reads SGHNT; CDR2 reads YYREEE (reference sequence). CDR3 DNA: TGTGCCAGCAGCTTGGATCAGGGAGGAGAAAAACTGTTTTTT. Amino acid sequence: CASSLDQGGEKLFF.

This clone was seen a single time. CDR3 in amino acids: CASRVTGGGTEAFF. CDR3 coding DNA: TGTGCCAGCAGAGTGACAGGCGGGGGGACTGAAGCTTTCTTT. The genes are TRBV6-5 and TRBJ1-1; D is perhaps TRBD1 (6 bases). V was trimmed by 6 bases and J by 5 bases, leaving 16 bases between them. Germline V gives CDR1 MNHEY, CDR2 SVGAGI. There are 14 residues in the CDR3.

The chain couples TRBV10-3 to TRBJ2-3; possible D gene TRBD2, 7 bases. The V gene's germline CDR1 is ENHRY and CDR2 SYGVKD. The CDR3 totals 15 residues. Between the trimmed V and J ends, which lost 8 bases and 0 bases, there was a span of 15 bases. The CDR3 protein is CAIGGGAPSTDTQYF. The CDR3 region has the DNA TGTGCCATCGGTGGGGGGGCCCCAAGCACAGATACGCAGTATTTT.

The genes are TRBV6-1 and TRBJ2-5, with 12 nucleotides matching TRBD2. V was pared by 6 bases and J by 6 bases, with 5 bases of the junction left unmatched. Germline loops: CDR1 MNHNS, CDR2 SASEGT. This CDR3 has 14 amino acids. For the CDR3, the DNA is TGTGCCAGCAGGCCGACTAGCGGGGGTCAGACCCAGTACTTC. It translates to CASRPTSGGQTQYF.

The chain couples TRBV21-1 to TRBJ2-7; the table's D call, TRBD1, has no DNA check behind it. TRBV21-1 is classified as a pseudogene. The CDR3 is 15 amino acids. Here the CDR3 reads CASSATQGKGLEQYF. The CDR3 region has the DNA TGTGCCAGCAGCGCTACACAGGGGAAGGGACTGGAGCAGTACTTC.

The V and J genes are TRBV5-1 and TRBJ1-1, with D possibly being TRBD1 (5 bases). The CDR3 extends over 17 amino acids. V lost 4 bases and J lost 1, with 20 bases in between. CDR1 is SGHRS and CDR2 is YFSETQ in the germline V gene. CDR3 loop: CASSPTAGAVKNTEAFF. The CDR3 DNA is TGCGCCAGCAGCCCTACTGCCGGGGCAGTCAAGAACACTGAAGCTTTCTTT.

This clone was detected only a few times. The CDR3 loop is CASSLVLDVYNEQFF. The CDR3 nucleotides are TGCGCCAGCAGCTTGGTCCTTGACGTTTACAATGAGCAGTTCTTC. The rearrangement links TRBV5-1 to TRBJ2-1; D call uncertain. The CDR3 extends over 15 amino acids. V was trimmed by 0 bases and J by 4 bases, leaving 11 bases between them. CDR1 is SGHRS, CDR2 YFSETQ, per germline.

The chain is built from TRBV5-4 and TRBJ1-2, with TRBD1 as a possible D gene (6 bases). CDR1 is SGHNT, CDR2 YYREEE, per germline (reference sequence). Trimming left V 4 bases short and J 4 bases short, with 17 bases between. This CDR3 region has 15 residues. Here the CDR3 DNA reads TGTGCCAGCAGCAAAAAGGGGGGGGAAGGCTATGGCTACACCTTC. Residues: CASSKKGGEGYGYTF.

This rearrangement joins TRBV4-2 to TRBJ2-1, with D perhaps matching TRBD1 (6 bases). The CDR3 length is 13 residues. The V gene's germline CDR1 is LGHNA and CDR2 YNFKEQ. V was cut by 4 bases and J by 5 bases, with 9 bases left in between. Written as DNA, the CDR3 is TGTGCCAGCAGCCCCACAGGGAACAATGAGCAGTTCTTC. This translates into CASSPTGNNEQFF.

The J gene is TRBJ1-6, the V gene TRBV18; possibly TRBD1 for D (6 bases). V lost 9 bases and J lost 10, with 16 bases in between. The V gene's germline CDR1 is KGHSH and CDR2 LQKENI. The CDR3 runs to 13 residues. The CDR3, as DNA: TGTGCCAGTTCGACAGGAGGATCCTCACCCCTCCACTTT. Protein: CASSTGGSSPLHF.

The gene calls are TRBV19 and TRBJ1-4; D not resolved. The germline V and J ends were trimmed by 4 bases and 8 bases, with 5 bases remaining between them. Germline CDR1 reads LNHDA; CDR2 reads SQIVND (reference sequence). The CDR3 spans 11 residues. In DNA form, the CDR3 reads TGTGCCAGTAGTAGGGCAGAAAAACTGTTTTTT. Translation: CASSRAEKLFF. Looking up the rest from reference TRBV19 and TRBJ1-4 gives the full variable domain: DGGITQSPKYLFRKEGQNVTLSCEQNLNHDAMYWYRQDPGQGLRLIYYSQIVNDFQKGDIAEGYSVSREKKESFPLTVTSAQKNPTAFYLCASSRAEKLFFGSGTQLSVL.

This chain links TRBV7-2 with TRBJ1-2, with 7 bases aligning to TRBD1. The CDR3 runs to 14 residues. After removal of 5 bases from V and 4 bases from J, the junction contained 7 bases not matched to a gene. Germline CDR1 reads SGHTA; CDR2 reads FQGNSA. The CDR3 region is CASSAPGTVYGYTF. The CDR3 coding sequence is TGTGCCAGCAGCGCTCCCGGGACAGTCTATGGCTACACCTTC.

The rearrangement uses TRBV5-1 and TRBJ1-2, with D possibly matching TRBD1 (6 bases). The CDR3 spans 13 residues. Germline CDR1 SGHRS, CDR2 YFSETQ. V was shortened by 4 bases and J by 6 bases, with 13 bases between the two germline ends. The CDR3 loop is CASSPQGSDGYTF. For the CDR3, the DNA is TGCGCCAGCAGCCCACAGGGATCTGATGGCTACACCTTC.

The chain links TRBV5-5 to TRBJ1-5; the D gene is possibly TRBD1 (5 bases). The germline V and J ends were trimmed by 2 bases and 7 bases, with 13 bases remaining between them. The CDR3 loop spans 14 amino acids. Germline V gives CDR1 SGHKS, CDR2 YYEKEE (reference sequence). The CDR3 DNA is TGTGCCAGCAGCTTAAGTTCCAGGGAACAGCCCCAGCATTTT. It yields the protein CASSLSSREQPQHF.